The entry below gives a single T cell receptor beta chain sequence along with its context. The antigen is undetermined. Sequencing was limited to surgery cases with top T cell transcript signatures in brain tissue. The entry originates in a study of brain T cells in children with intractable seizures. Trimming took 3 bases from V and 1 from J, leaving 10 bases between them. Germline values: CDR1 LGHDT, CDR2 YNNKEL (reference sequence). The CDR3 is 15 amino acids. Study-level findings and limits: HCMV serostatus was not known, and viral specificity came from CDR3 similarity only.

The data were produced by immunoSEQ multiplex PCR, yet TCRdb's version contains in-frame clones alone and is incomplete. This sample has 95,000 to 120,000 clones, with 94% found just once. This receptor was obtained from a boy under two years old with hemimegalencephaly and intractable seizures. The chain carries TRBV3-1 (or the pseudogene TRBV3-2) and TRBJ2-1; D is possibly TRBD1 or TRBD2 (5 bases each). The specimen comprised peripheral blood, sampled at surgery. The CDR3 loop reads CASSHGDASYNEQFF. DNA for the CDR3: TGTGCCAGCAGCCATGGGGACGCTTCCTACAATGAGCAGTTCTTC.